Listed below are T cell receptor beta chains from one sample, sequenced in a study of shared clonotypes between healthy human individuals. TCRdb's copy holds only in-frame clones and misses some; the assay was immunoSEQ multiplex PCR. The profile shows some 1.5 million clones, over 95% of them singletons. The source material was naive CD4+ T cells sorted from blood. Receptors were obtained from a man younger than 45 in good health. Both conserved end residues are trimmed from each CDR3.

J: TRBJ1-4
V: TRBV28
CDR3: ASSFGGEEGEKLF

J: TRBJ1-1
V: TRBV5-6
CDR3: ASSLARPDTEAF

J: TRBJ1-1
V: TRBV28
CDR3: ASRRQTNTEAF

J: TRBJ1-5
V: TRBV19
CDR3: ASTGQYNQPQH

J: TRBJ2-3
V: TRBV14
CDR3: ASSSLAGVQTDTQY

J: TRBJ2-1
V: TRBV28
CDR3: ASSFYRGNEQF

J: TRBJ1-1
V: TRBV5-6
CDR3: ASRLTGGGTEAF

J: TRBJ2-7
V: TRBV14
CDR3: ASSQHASPTGYYEQY

J: TRBJ1-1
V: TRBV28
CDR3: ASKRTGKNTEAF

J: TRBJ2-3
V: TRBV28
CDR3: ASSSHGLASTDTQY

J: TRBJ1-3
V: TRBV5-1
CDR3: ASSLGQGATYSGNTIY

J: TRBJ2-1
V: TRBV9
CDR3: ASSPQGLVGWNEQF

J: TRBJ2-4
V: TRBV28
CDR3: ASSRPLAKNIQY

J: TRBJ1-3
V: TRBV5-6
CDR3: ASSLGTLSGNTIY

J: TRBJ1-2
V: TRBV18
CDR3: ASSAGLMGAGYT

J: TRBJ2-7
V: TRBV5-1
CDR3: ASSPGQRSPTLYEQY

J: TRBJ1-3
V: TRBV28
CDR3: ASSPAGRNTIY

J: TRBJ2-4
V: TRBV2
CDR3: ASIRQGGSIQY

J: TRBJ2-7
V: TRBV5-4
CDR3: ASRRTSGSEQY

J: TRBJ2-2
V: TRBV6-5
CDR3: ASRATRTGELF

J: TRBJ2-1
V: TRBV11-1
CDR3: ASRKDRQGAYNEQF

J: TRBJ2-1
V: TRBV4-3
CDR3: ASSQEQGRSYNEQF

J: TRBJ1-1
V: TRBV29-1
CDR3: SVHMEGGPNTEAF

J: TRBJ2-7
V: TRBV27
CDR3: ASKADTDHYEQY

J: TRBJ1-1
V: TRBV19
CDR3: ASSIISGRGNTEAF

J: TRBJ2-1
V: TRBV18
CDR3: ASSPWTSGRGDEQF

J: TRBJ2-5
V: TRBV5-1
CDR3: ASKGEQETQY

J: TRBJ1-3
V: TRBV10-3
CDR3: AIRTGSDTIY

J: TRBJ1-2
V: TRBV12-2
CDR3: AGKTVRANYGYT

J: TRBJ1-2
V: TRBV6-5
CDR3: ASSYSRDANYGYT

J: TRBJ2-3
V: TRBV19
CDR3: ASSPPTDTQY

J: TRBJ1-4
V: TRBV6-6
CDR3: ASSYRRGGWNEKLF

J: TRBJ1-1
V: TRBV19
CDR3: ASSYRGPTEAF

J: TRBJ2-5
V: TRBV5-1
CDR3: ASSQALAGDQETQY

J: TRBJ1-1
V: TRBV18
CDR3: ASSLAPGGENTEAF

J: TRBJ1-2
V: TRBV7-2
CDR3: ASSLKTGDYGYT

J: TRBJ2-7
V: TRBV2
CDR3: ASSARTAPGLTTSGSSYEQY

J: TRBJ1-3
V: TRBV27
CDR3: ASSFSGAGNTIY

J: TRBJ2-1
V: TRBV5-1
CDR3: ASSSPGTKGGEQF

J: TRBJ1-2
V: TRBV28
CDR3: ASRWRGRADGYT